The 4 T cell receptor delta chains given below trace back to one sample, sequenced in a study of gammadelta T cells in human blood. TCRdb re-analyzed the RT-PCR reads via CATT. Of roughly 1,800 delta-chain clones in the sample, approximately 7% are singletons; the top ten hold 7% to 10%. What was sequenced was non-Vgamma9Vdelta2 gamma-delta T cells from fetal blood. The receptors derive from a human fetus.

Relative to its sample, this clone is medium-sized. The chain employs TRDV3 and TRDJ3; 7 nucleotides align to TRDD3. TCRdb supplies no J gene; here it was assigned by aligning the nucleotide sequence to germline. Germline-derived CDR1 and CDR2 are TVYSNPD and GDNSRS (reference sequence). The CDR3 runs 16 residues. J lost 0 bases, V lost 3 bases, and 5 bases had no gene match. CDR3 loop: CAFGGFSSWDTRQMFF. CDR3 DNA sequence: TGTGCCTTCGGGGGATTTAGCTCCTGGGACACCCGACAGATGTTTTTC.

The J gene is TRDJ1, the V gene TRDV1, with 13 bases fitting TRDD3. Looked up from germline, CDR1 is TSWWSYY and CDR2 is QGS. CDR3 size: 19 residues. J lost 3 bases, V lost 2 bases, and 12 bases had no gene match. The DNA of the CDR3 is TGTGCTCTTGGGGAAATCAGTACTGGGGGATACGGGTCTGCCGATAAACTCATCTTT. This codes for CALGEISTGGYGSADKLIF.

In its sample, this clone ranks as medium-sized. This chain links TRDV2 with TRDJ2; 11 bases are a match to TRDD3. This CDR3 has 18 residues. Germline loops: CDR1 GEAIGNYY, CDR2 EKD. V lost 0 bases to trimming and J lost 0 bases; unmatched junction nucleotides: 5. The DNA for the CDR3 is TGTGCCTGTGACACCGGCTTACTGGGGGATACTTTGACAGCACAACTCTTCTTT. Its protein is CACDTGLLGDTLTAQLFF.

This clone appeared a few times. The chain couples TRDV2 to TRDJ3; D might be TRDD3 (6 bases). The J gene was not available in TCRdb and was assigned here by matching the DNA to germline segments. The CDR3 sequence is 18 residues long. Germline CDR1 and CDR2: GEAIGNYY and EKD. V gave up 0 bases and J gave up 0 bases, with 11 bases separating them. Here the CDR3 reads CACDTGGRSSWDTRQMFF. In nucleotides, the CDR3 is TGTGCCTGTGACACCGGGGGGAGAAGCTCCTGGGACACCCGACAGATGTTTTTC.